The sequence of this T cell receptor (beta chain) was determined in a study of blood T cell repertoires in COVID-19. V gave up 4 bases and J gave up 4 bases, with 8 bases separating them. The length of the CDR3 is 12 residues. Germline CDR1 and CDR2: WNHNN and SYGVQD (reference sequence). Per the authors' pipeline: By means of reference gene primer amplification, nucleated cell counts were estimated. TCRdb's table, derived via immunoSEQ multiplex PCR, lists solely in-frame clones and lacks some. For V, J and clone size, that table is used; D and trimming come from the DNA. Of some 240,000 clones in the sample, roughly four fifths were seen once.

This chain joins TRBV10-1 and TRBJ2-7; D not resolved. The specimen was peripheral blood. The clonotype originates from a woman aged 80 or over with COVID-19, enrolled during active disease. As DNA, the CDR3 is TGCGCCAGCAGTGGAACAAAGTACGAGCAGTACTTC. This sequence encodes CASSGTKYEQYF.